What follows are 4 T cell receptor beta chains derived from one specimen sequenced in a study of T cells after yellow fever vaccination. TCRdb ran MiXCR on the 5' RACE reads and lists one entry per CDR3 protein. This sample has 500,000 to 650,000 distinct CDR3 sequences, with about a sixth found just once. The material sequenced was PBMCs, taken roughly 5 days after the first yellow fever vaccination. The receptor set was obtained from a man younger than 35 who received the YFV17D yellow fever vaccine.

This clonotype has a count of ten or more. Germline and junction disagree at one end, which may indicate a read error. This sequence joins TRBV5-1 and TRBJ1-2; D gene uncertain. Looked up from germline, CDR1 is SGHRS and CDR2 is YFSETQ. The CDR3 is made up of 12 amino acids. The CDR3 is CASSLEGYGYTF. The CDR3 DNA is TGTGCCAGCAGTTTGGAAGGCTATGGCTACACCTTC. Looking up the rest from reference TRBV5-1 and TRBJ1-2 gives the full variable domain: KAGVTQTPRYLIKTRGQQVTLSCSPISGHRSVSWYQQTPGQGLQFLFEYFSETQRNKGNFPGRFSGRQFSNSRSEMNVSTLELGDSALYLCASSLEGYGYTFGSGTRLTVV.

This clonotype has only a few counts. The rearrangement uses TRBV5-1 and TRBJ2-1; 7 nucleotides agree with TRBD2. V lost 4 bases to trimming and J lost 10 bases; unmatched junction nucleotides: 23. From germline, CDR1 is SGHRS and CDR2 YFSETQ. The CDR3 sequence is 18 residues long. The CDR3 loop is CASSGAGRGRVGGDEQFF. As DNA, the CDR3 is TGCGCCAGCAGCGGCGCGGGCCGGGGGAGGGTCGGGGGTGACGAGCAGTTCTTC. The entire variable domain, with the rest obtained from reference TRBV5-1 and TRBJ2-1, is as follows: KAGVTQTPRYLIKTRGQQVTLSCSPISGHRSVSWYQQTPGQGLQFLFEYFSETQRNKGNFPGRFSGRQFSNSRSEMNVSTLELGDSALYLCASSGAGRGRVGGDEQFFGPGTRLTVL.

This clonotype was recorded a few times. The chain couples TRBV15 to TRBJ2-5, with D uncertain. The germline V gene has CDR1 LNHNV and CDR2 YYDKDF (reference sequence). V was shortened by 0 bases and J by 0 bases, with 11 bases between the two germline ends. CDR3 length equals 16 residues. CDR3 loop: CATSRDVDSYQETQYF. The CDR3, as DNA: TGTGCCACCAGCAGAGATGTAGACTCGTACCAAGAGACCCAGTACTTC.

In its sample, this clonotype was seen a few times. This chain connects TRBV10-2 to TRBJ2-7; TRBD2 matches at 7 bases. In germline, CDR1 is WSHSY, CDR2 SAAADI. The V gene end was trimmed by 8 bases and the J gene end by 3 bases; junction bases not matched to a gene: 7. The CDR3 spans 13 residues. The CDR3 DNA follows: TGCGCCAGCGGAGGCGGCGGGGGCTACGAGCAGTACTTC. It translates to CASGGGGGYEQYF.